The rows below give T cell receptor beta chains drawn from one sample of a study of shared clonotypes between healthy human individuals. Clones were sequenced by immunoSEQ multiplex PCR, and TCRdb holds only the in-frame ones, with some missing. Here the sample spans hundreds of thousands of clones, about 90% being singletons. Sequenced material: naive CD8+ T cells sorted from blood. The receptor set was obtained from a man aged 25-40 years in good health. The CDR3 runs from the conserved cysteine through the conserved F or W. The D gene is left open where the match is weak. Where a row states a size, it is once, few, many or the class of an expanded clone; other rows omit it.

J | V | D | size | CDR3 | DNA
TRBJ1-2 | TRBV7-9 | . | . | CASSKGGTSYGYTF | TGTGCCAGCAGCAAGGGGGGGACAAGCTATGGCTACACCTTC
TRBJ2-7 | TRBV4-1 | . | . | CASSHRMQGVGLEGDEQYF | TGCGCCAGCAGCCACAGAATGCAGGGAGTCGGCCTCGAGGGCGACGAGCAGTACTTC
TRBJ2-2 | TRBV7-9 | . | . | CASSSRPDQAGELFF | TGTGCCAGCAGCTCCCGCCCGGACCAGGCCGGGGAGCTGTTTTTT
TRBJ1-4 | TRBV9 | TRBD1 | . | CASSTGQGSTTNEKLFF | TGTGCCAGCAGCACGGGACAGGGATCGACAACTAATGAAAAACTGTTTTTT
TRBJ2-4 | TRBV29-1 | TRBD1 | . | CSVEVWDRDTKNIQYF | TGCAGCGTTGAAGTGTGGGACAGGGATACCAAAAACATTCAGTACTTC
TRBJ2-3 | TRBV7-9 | . | . | CASSLRQSDTQYF | TGTGCCAGCAGCTTACGTCAGTCAGATACGCAGTATTTT
TRBJ2-1 | TRBV7-9 | TRBD1 | . | CASSLVTGEWHYHNEQFF | TGTGCCAGCAGCTTAGTGACAGGGGAATGGCATTATCACAATGAGCAGTTCTTC
TRBJ2-1 | TRBV7-3 | TRBD1 | . | CASSYSVGQPSYNEQFF | TGTGCCAGCAGCTACTCGGTGGGACAGCCCTCCTACAATGAGCAGTTCTTC
TRBJ2-3 | TRBV7-9 | . | . | CASSSRLEGTDTQYF | TGTGCCAGCAGTTCAAGACTAGAAGGAACAGATACGCAGTATTTT
TRBJ1-1 | TRBV7-9 | TRBD1 | . | CASSGRTGANTEAFF | TGTGCCAGCAGCGGACGGACAGGGGCCAACACTGAAGCTTTCTTT
TRBJ2-3 | TRBV4-1 | TRBD2 | few | CASSPSGRGTDTQYF | TGCGCCAGCAGCCCGAGCGGGAGGGGCACAGATACGCAGTATTTT
TRBJ2-7 | TRBV19 | . | . | CASSNPRDAVIGEQYF | TGTGCCAGTAGTAATCCCCGGGACGCCGTCATCGGCGAGCAGTACTTC
TRBJ2-5 | TRBV11-2 | . | . | CASSLDLMGPETQYF | TGTGCCAGCAGCTTAGATTTAATGGGCCCAGAGACCCAGTACTTC
TRBJ2-1 | TRBV19 | TRBD2 | . | CASSIDTSVEQFF | TGTGCCAGTAGTATAGATACTAGCGTTGAGCAGTTCTTC
TRBJ2-3 | TRBV7-3 | . | . | CASSLTGVVTDTQYF | TGTGCCAGCAGCTTAACAGGGGTTGTCACAGATACGCAGTATTTT
TRBJ2-7 | TRBV28 | TRBD1 | . | CASSMGQGPYEQYF | TGTGCCAGCAGTATGGGACAGGGGCCCTACGAGCAGTACTTC
TRBJ2-5 | TRBV7-8 | TRBD1 | . | CASSPRDREETQYF | TGTGCCAGCAGCCCCCGGGACAGGGAAGAGACCCAGTACTTC
TRBJ1-1 | TRBV28 | . | few | CASSWRDTEAFF | TGTGCCAGCAGTTGGAGGGACACTGAAGCTTTCTTT
TRBJ2-1 | TRBV5-1 | TRBD2 | . | CASSISSGRPYNEQFF | TGCGCCAGCAGCATATCAAGCGGGAGGCCTTACAATGAGCAGTTCTTC
TRBJ2-2 | TRBV9 | . | . | CASSVYATGELFF | TGTGCCAGCAGCGTATATGCCACCGGGGAGCTGTTTTTT
TRBJ1-2 | TRBV4-1 | . | . | CASSQEVGRGYGYTF | TGCGCCAGCAGCCAAGAGGTGGGGCGGGGGTATGGCTACACCTTC
TRBJ2-3 | TRBV9 | . | . | CASSVGGVSVNTQYF | TGTGCCAGCAGCGTAGGAGGGGTTAGCGTTAATACGCAGTATTTT
TRBJ2-7 | TRBV21-1 | . | . | CASSPDSVSGLYHEQYF | TGTGCCAGCAGTCCAGATTCCGTGTCGGGGTTGTATCACGAGCAGTACTTC
TRBJ2-7 | TRBV6-1 | . | . | CASSGAGTYEQYF | TGTGCCAGCAGTGGCGCAGGGACCTACGAGCAGTACTTC
TRBJ2-7 | TRBV28 | TRBD1 | . | CASSLFPTGVNSYEQYF | TGTGCCAGCAGTTTATTCCCCACAGGGGTTAACTCCTACGAGCAGTACTTC
TRBJ2-1 | TRBV18 | TRBD1 | . | CASSPDREQFF | TGTGCCAGCTCGCCCGACAGGGAACAGTTCTTC
TRBJ2-7 | TRBV10-3 | . | . | CAISESGGPVPYEQYF | TGTGCCATCAGTGAGTCGGGGGGGCCTGTTCCATACGAGCAGTACTTC